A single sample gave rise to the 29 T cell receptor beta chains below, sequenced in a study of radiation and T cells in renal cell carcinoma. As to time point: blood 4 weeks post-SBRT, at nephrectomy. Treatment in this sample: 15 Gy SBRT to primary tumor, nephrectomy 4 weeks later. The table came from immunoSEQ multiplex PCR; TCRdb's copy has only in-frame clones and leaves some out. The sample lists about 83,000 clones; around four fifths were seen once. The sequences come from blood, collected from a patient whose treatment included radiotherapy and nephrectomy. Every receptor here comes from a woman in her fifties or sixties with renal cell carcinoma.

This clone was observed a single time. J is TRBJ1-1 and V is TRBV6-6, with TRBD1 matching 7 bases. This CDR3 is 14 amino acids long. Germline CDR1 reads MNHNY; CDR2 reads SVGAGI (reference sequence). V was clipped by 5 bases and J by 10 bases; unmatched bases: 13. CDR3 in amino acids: CASSPQGTFGGAFF. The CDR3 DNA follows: TGTGCCAGCAGTCCACAGGGGACCTTCGGCGGAGCTTTCTTT.

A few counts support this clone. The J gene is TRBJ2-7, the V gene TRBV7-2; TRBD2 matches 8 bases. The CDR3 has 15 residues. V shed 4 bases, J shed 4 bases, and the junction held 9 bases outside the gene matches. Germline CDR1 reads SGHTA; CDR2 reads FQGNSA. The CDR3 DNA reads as TGTGCCAGCAGCTCCGCGGGGGGCGGCGGTTACGAGCAGTACTTC. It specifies CASSSAGGGGYEQYF.

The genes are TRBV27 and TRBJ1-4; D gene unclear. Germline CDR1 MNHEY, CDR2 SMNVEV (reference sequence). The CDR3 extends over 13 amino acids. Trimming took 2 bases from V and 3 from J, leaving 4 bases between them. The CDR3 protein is CASSLLANEKLFF. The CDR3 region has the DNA TGTGCCAGCAGTTTACTAGCTAATGAAAAACTGTTTTTT.

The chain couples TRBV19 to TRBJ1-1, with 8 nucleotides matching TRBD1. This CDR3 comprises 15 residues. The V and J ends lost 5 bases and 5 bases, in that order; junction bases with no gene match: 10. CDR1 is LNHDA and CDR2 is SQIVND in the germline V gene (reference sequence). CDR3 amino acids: CASSSNRGIRTEAFF. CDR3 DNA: TGTGCCAGTAGTTCTAACAGGGGGATAAGGACTGAAGCTTTCTTT. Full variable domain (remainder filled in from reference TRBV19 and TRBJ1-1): DGGITQSPKYLFRKEGQNVTLSCEQNLNHDAMYWYRQDPGQGLRLIYYSQIVNDFQKGDIAEGYSVSREKKESFPLTVTSAQKNPTAFYLCASSSNRGIRTEAFFGQGTRLTVV.

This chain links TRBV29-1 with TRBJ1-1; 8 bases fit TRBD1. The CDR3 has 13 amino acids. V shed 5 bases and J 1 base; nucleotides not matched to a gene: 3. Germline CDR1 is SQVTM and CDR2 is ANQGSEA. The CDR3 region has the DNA TGCAGCGTTAAACAGGGGGGGAACACTGAAGCTTTCTTT. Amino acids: CSVKQGGNTEAFF.

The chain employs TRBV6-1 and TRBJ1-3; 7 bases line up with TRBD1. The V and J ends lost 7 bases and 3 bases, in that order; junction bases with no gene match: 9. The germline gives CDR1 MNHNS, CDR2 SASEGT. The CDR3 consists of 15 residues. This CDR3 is CASTYEQGNGNTIYF. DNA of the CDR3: TGTGCCAGCACCTACGAACAGGGGAATGGAAACACCATATATTTT.

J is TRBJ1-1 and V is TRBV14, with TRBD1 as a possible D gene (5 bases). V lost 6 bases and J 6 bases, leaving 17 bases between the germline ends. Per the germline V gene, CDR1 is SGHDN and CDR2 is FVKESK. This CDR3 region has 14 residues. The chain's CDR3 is CASRDTGRLAEAFF. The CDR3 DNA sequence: TGTGCCAGCAGGGACACGGGACGCTTGGCTGAAGCTTTCTTT.

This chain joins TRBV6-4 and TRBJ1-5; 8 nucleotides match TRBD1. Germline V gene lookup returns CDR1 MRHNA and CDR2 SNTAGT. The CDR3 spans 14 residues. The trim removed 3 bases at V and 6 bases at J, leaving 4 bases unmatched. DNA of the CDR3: TGTGCCAGCAGTGAACAGGGGGGCCTTCAGCCCCAGCATTTT. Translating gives CASSEQGGLQPQHF.

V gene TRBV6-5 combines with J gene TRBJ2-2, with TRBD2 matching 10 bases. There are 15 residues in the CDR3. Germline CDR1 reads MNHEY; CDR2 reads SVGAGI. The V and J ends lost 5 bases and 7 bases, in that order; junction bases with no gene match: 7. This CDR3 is CASSPAGGIGGELFF. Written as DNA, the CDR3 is TGTGCCAGCAGTCCAGCGGGAGGGATTGGCGGGGAGCTGTTTTTT.

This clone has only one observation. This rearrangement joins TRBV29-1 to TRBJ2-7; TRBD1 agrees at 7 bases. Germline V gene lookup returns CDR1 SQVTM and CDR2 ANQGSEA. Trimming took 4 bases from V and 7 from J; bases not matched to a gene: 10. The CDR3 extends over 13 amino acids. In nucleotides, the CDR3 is TGCAGCGTTGGAGAGGGGGCTTTGGGAGAGCAGTACTTC. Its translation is CSVGEGALGEQYF.

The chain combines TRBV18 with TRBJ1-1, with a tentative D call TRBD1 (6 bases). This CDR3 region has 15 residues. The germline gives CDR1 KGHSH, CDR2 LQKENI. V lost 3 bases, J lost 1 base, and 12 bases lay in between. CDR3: CASSPRAGENTEAFF. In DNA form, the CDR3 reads TGTGCCAGCTCACCCCGAGCAGGGGAGAACACTGAAGCTTTCTTT.

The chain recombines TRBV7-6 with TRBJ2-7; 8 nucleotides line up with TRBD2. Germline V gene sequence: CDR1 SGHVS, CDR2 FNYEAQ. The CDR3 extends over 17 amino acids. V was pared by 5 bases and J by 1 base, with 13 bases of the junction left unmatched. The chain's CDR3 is CASSPWSAGGGSYEQYF. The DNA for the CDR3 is TGTGCCAGCAGCCCGTGGAGTGCGGGAGGAGGTTCCTACGAGCAGTACTTC.

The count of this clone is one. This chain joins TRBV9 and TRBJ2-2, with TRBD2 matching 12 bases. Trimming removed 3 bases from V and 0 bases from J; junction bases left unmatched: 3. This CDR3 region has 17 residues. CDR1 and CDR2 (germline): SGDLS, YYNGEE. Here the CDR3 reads CASSAGLAGTNTGELFF. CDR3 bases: TGTGCCAGCAGCGCCGGACTAGCGGGGACGAACACCGGGGAGCTGTTTTTT. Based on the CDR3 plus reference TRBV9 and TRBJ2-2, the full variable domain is DSGVTQTPKHLITATGQRVTLRCSPRSGDLSVYWYQQSLDQGLQFLIQYYNGEERAKGNILERFSAQQFPDLHSELNLSSLELGDSALYFCASSAGLAGTNTGELFFGEGSRLTVL.

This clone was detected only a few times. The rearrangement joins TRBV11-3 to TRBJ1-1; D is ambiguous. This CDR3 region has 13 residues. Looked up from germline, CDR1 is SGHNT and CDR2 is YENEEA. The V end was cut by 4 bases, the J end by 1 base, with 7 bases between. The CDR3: CASSSVENTEAFF. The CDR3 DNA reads TGTGCCAGCAGCTCCGTCGAGAACACTGAAGCTTTCTTT.

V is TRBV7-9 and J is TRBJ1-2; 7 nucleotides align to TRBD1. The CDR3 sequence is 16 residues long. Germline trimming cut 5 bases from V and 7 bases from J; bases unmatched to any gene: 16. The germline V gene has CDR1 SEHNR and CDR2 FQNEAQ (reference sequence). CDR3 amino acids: CASSPSNRGRVSGYTF. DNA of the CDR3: TGTGCCAGCAGCCCCTCAAACAGGGGAAGGGTATCTGGCTACACCTTC.

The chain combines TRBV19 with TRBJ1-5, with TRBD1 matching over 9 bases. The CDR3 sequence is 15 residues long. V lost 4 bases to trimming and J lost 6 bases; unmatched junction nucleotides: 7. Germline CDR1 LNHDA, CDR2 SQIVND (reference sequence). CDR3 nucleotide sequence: TGTGCCAGTAGTACCCCGGGACAGGGAACTCAGCCCCAGCATTTT. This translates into CASSTPGQGTQPQHF.

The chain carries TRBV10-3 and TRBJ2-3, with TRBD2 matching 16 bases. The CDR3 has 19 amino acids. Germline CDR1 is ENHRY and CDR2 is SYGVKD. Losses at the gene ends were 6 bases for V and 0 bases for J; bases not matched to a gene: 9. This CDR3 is CAIRGAGTSGRASTDTQYF. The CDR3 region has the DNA TGTGCCATCAGGGGGGCAGGGACTAGCGGGAGGGCTAGCACAGATACGCAGTATTTT.

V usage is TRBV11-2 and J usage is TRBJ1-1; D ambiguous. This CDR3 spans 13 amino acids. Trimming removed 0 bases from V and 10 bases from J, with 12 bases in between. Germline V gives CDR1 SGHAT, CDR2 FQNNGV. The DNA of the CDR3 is TGTGCCAGCAGCTTAGAAGATTTGGCGGGAGCTTTCTTT. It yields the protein CASSLEDLAGAFF.

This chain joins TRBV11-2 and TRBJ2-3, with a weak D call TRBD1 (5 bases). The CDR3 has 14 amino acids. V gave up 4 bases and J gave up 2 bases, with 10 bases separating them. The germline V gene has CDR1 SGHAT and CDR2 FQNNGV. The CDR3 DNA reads TGTGCCAGCAGCTCCCTGACAGCCACAGATACGCAGTATTTT. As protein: CASSSLTATDTQYF. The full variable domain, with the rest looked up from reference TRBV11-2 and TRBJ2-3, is EAGVAQSPRYKIIEKRQSVAFWCNPISGHATLYWYQQILGQGPKLLIQFQNNGVVDDSQLPKDRFSAERLKGVDSTLKIQPAKLEDSAVYLCASSSLTATDTQYFGPGTRLTVL.

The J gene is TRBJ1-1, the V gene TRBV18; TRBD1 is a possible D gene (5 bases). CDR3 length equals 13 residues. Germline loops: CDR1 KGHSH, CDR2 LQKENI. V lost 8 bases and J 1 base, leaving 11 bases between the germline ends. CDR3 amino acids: CASHRDWNTEAFF. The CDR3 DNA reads TGTGCCAGCCACCGGGACTGGAACACTGAAGCTTTCTTT.

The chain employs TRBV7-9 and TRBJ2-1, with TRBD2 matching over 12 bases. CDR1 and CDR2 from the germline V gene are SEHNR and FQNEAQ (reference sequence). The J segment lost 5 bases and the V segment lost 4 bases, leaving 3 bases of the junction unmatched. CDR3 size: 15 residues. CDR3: CASSSTSGRHNEQFF. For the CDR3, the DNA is TGTGCCAGCAGCTCGACTAGCGGGAGACACAATGAGCAGTTCTTC.

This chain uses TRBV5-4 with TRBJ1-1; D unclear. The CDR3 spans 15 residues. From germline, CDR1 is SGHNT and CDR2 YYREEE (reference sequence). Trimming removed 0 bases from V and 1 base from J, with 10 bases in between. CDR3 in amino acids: CASSLVPVSNTEAFF. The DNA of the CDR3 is TGTGCCAGCAGCTTGGTCCCGGTCTCGAACACTGAAGCTTTCTTT.

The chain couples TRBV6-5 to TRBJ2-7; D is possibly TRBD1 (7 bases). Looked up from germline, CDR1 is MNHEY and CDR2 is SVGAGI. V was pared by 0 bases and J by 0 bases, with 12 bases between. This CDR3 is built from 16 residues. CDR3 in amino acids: CASSYSRGQYSYEQYF. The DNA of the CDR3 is TGTGCCAGCAGTTACTCGCGGGGACAGTACTCCTACGAGCAGTACTTC.

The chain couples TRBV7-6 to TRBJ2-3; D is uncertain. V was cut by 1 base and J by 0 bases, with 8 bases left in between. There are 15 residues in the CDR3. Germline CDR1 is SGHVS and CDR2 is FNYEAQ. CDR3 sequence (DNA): TGTGCCAGCAGCTTAGACCCCGTTAGCACAGATACGCAGTATTTT. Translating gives CASSLDPVSTDTQYF.

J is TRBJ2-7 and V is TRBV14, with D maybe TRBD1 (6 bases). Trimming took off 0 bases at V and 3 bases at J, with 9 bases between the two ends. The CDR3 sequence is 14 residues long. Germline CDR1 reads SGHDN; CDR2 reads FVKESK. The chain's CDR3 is CASSQDIGGYEQYF. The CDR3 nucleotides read TGTGCCAGCAGCCAAGATATAGGGGGCTACGAGCAGTACTTC.

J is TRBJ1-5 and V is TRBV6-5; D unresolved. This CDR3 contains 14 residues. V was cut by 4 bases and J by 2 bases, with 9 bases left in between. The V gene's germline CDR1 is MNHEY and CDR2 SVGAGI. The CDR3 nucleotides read TGTGCCAGCAGTTCCGGACCTGGCAATCAGCCCCAGCATTTT. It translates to CASSSGPGNQPQHF.

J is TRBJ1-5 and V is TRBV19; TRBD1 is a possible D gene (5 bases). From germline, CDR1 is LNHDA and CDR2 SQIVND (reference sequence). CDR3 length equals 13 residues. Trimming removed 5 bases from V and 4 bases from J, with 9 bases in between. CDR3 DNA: TGTGCCAGTAGTCTGGCAGGGAATCAGCCCCAGCATTTT. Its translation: CASSLAGNQPQHF.

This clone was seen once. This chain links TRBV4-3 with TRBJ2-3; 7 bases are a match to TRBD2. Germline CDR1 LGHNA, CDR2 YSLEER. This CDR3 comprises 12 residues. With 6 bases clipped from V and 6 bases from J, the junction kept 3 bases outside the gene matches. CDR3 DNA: TGCGCCAGCAGTTTTAGCGGGGATACGCAGTATTTT. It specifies CASSFSGDTQYF.

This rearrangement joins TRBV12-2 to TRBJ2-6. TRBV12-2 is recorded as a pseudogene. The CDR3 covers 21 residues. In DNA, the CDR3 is TGTGCAAGTCGCTTCCCCCGGGGGCAGGACCCTACCCACTCTGGGGCCAACGTCCTGACTTTC. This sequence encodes CASRFPRGQDPTHSGANVLTF.